This TCR beta chain was observed in a study of blood T cell repertoires in COVID-19. For the study at large: Samples came from the United States, Italy and Spain, spanning acute and convalescent COVID-19.

Categorization into cohorts depended on clinical history that participants reported. Symptom resolution, clearance, or two negative PCRs marked donors in Cohort 3 as recovered. In the authors' workflow: Amplifying reference gene primers gave estimates of nucleated cell counts. Generated by immunoSEQ multiplex PCR, the TCRdb table keeps only in-frame clones and is missing some. For V, J and clone size, that table is used; D and trimming come from the DNA. Of about 330,000 clones in the sample, about 85% were seen once. The receptor's source is a woman aged 30 to 39 who had recovered from COVID-19. Input material: PBMCs or T cells enriched from blood (not recorded which).

CDR3 residues: CASSPAGADTQYF. The CDR3 region has the DNA TGTGCCAGTAGCCCAGCGGGGGCGGATACGCAGTATTTT. The chain combines TRBV19 with TRBJ2-3; 8 nucleotides line up with TRBD2. V was clipped by 6 bases and J by 6 bases; unmatched bases: 5. CDR3 length: 13 residues. From germline, CDR1 is LNHDA and CDR2 SQIVND (reference sequence).